One sample yielded the 24 T cell receptor beta chains listed below, sequenced in a study of radiotherapy plus CTLA-4 blockade in lung cancer. Data came from immunoSEQ multiplex PCR; TCRdb stores just in-frame clones and leaves some out. The profile shows about 56,000 clones, over 75% of them singletons. The sample here was peripheral blood, taken from a patient treated with radiotherapy plus ipilimumab. The receptors were sampled from a human donor with non-small cell lung cancer who had a complete response to radiotherapy plus ipilimumab.

This rearrangement joins TRBV19 to TRBJ1-3, with D maybe TRBD1 (6 bases). V was shortened by 0 bases and J by 6 bases, with 12 bases between the two germline ends. The CDR3 consists of 15 residues. Per the germline V gene, CDR1 is LNHDA and CDR2 is SQIVND (reference sequence). This CDR3 is CASSIDQGRENTIYF. The DNA of the CDR3 is TGTGCCAGTAGTATAGATCAGGGGCGCGAAAACACCATATATTTT. Full variable domain (outside the CDR3, taken from reference TRBV19 and TRBJ1-3): DGGITQSPKYLFRKEGQNVTLSCEQNLNHDAMYWYRQDPGQGLRLIYYSQIVNDFQKGDIAEGYSVSREKKESFPLTVTSAQKNPTAFYLCASSIDQGRENTIYFGEGSWLTVV.

With respect to this clone: Compared with germline, one end of the junction differs, possibly owing to a read error. In DNA, the CDR3 is TGTGCCGGCAGCCAGACGGGCGGGGAGCTGTTTTTT. Encoded protein: CAGSQTGGELFF. This chain joins TRBV5-5 and TRBJ2-2; D gene ambiguous. This CDR3 has 12 residues. Germline values: CDR1 SGHKS, CDR2 YYEKEE (reference sequence).

The chain is built from TRBV4-1 and TRBJ1-1; D might be TRBD1 (5 bases). Germline CDR1 is MGHRA and CDR2 is YSYEKL. This CDR3 has 12 residues. Trimming shortened V by 7 bases and J by 1 base, and 7 bases separated the two germline ends. The CDR3 DNA reads TGCGCCAGCACCGGGGGGAACACTGAAGCTTTCTTT. This translates into CASTGGNTEAFF.

This chain connects TRBV7-2 to TRBJ1-2, with D possibly TRBD1 on 6 matching bases. V shed 4 bases and J shed 4 bases, with 16 bases lying between them. Germline lookup yields CDR1 SGHTA and CDR2 FQGNSA. The CDR3 runs to 15 residues. The CDR3 coding sequence is TGTGCCAGCAGCTCCTATACAGGGACCCTCTATGGCTACACCTTC. Amino acid sequence: CASSSYTGTLYGYTF. Using reference TRBV7-2 and TRBJ1-2 for the parts outside the CDR3, the full variable domain is GAGVSQSPSNKVTEKGKDVELRCDPISGHTALYWYRQSLGQGLEFLIYFQGNSAPDKSGLPSDRFSAERTGGSVSTLTIQRTQQEDSAVYLCASSSYTGTLYGYTFGSGTRLTVV.

The chain combines TRBV2 with TRBJ1-3, with 8 positions matching TRBD1. The V gene's germline CDR1 is SNHLY and CDR2 FYNNEI. The V gene end was trimmed by 5 bases and the J gene end by 0 bases; junction bases not matched to a gene: 6. The CDR3 has 16 amino acids. CDR3 in amino acids: CASSFTGGGSGNTIYF. The DNA for the CDR3 is TGTGCCAGCAGTTTCACAGGGGGGGGCTCTGGAAACACCATATATTTT.

This clone turned up a few times. This chain uses TRBV18 with TRBJ2-1, with 11 bases lining up with TRBD2. The CDR3 has 19 amino acids. V shed 2 bases and J 3 bases; nucleotides not matched to a gene: 12. The germline V gene encodes CDR1 KGHSH and CDR2 LQKENI. CDR3 sequence (DNA): TGTGCCAGCTCACCAACCAGGGCGGGGGGGACTAGCGGCTACAATGAGCAGTTCTTC. Translation gives CASSPTRAGGTSGYNEQFF.

J is TRBJ2-1 and V is TRBV10-3; D is possibly TRBD2 (6 bases). Germline V gives CDR1 ENHRY, CDR2 SYGVKD. The CDR3 is 15 amino acids. Trimming shortened V by 4 bases and J by 7 bases, and 17 bases separated the two germline ends. The CDR3 sequence is CAISGGTLAVNEQFF. The CDR3 bases are TGTGCCATCAGTGGCGGGACCCTCGCCGTGAATGAGCAGTTCTTC.

This rearrangement joins TRBV7-8 to TRBJ1-5; tentatively, D is TRBD1 (5 bases). Germline CDR1 is SGHVS and CDR2 is FQNEAQ. This CDR3 spans 15 amino acids. Trimming shortened V by 1 base and J by 3 bases, and 10 bases separated the two germline ends. For the CDR3, the DNA is TGTGCCAGCAGCTTAGGGAGGGGTATCAATCAGCCCCAGCATTTT. This gives the protein CASSLGRGINQPQHF.

The V gene is TRBV18, the J gene TRBJ2-1, with D possibly TRBD2 on 5 matching bases. In germline, CDR1 is KGHSH, CDR2 LQKENI. This CDR3 comprises 14 residues. Trimming stripped 3 bases from V and 8 bases from J, with 14 bases between. The CDR3 sequence is CASSPPSGNDEQFF. CDR3 nucleotide sequence: TGTGCCAGCTCACCCCCGTCGGGGAACGATGAGCAGTTCTTC.

This chain's CDR3 is CASSLDQASGGNEQFF. CDR3 nucleotides: TGTGCCAGCAGCTTGGATCAGGCTAGCGGGGGAAATGAGCAGTTCTTC. The gene calls are TRBV5-4 and TRBJ2-1; TRBD2 matches 10 bases. Trimming took 0 bases from V and 7 from J; bases not matched to a gene: 7. This CDR3 has 16 amino acids. Germline V gene sequence: CDR1 SGHNT, CDR2 YYREEE (reference sequence).

This clone has more than one count but fewer than ten. V is TRBV27 and J is TRBJ1-5; D possibly corresponds to TRBD1 (6 bases). The CDR3 covers 17 residues. The V end was cut by 5 bases, the J end by 2 bases, with 19 bases between. Per germline, CDR1 MNHEY and CDR2 SMNVEV (reference sequence). The CDR3 is CASSTKTGLYRNQPQHF. Written as DNA, the CDR3 is TGTGCCAGCAGTACAAAGACAGGCCTATATCGCAATCAGCCCCAGCATTTT.

The chain couples TRBV10-2 to TRBJ2-2; D is perhaps TRBD2 (6 bases). The length of the CDR3 is 12 residues. CDR1 is WSHSY and CDR2 is SAAADI in the germline V gene. Trimming removed 7 bases at V and 4 bases at J, with 7 bases between. DNA of the CDR3: TGCGCCAGCATGGGGGGCACCGGGGAGCTGTTTTTT. Translated: CASMGGTGELFF.

This clone was picked up one time. The J gene is TRBJ1-1, the V gene TRBV5-6; D possibly corresponds to TRBD1 (5 bases). Germline CDR1 is SGHDT and CDR2 is YYEEEE. V lost 3 bases, J lost 2 bases, and 17 bases lay in between. The CDR3 totals 16 residues. The CDR3 sequence is CASSSFLGTRNTEAFF. In nucleotides, the CDR3 is TGTGCCAGCAGCTCTTTTTTAGGGACTAGAAACACTGAAGCTTTCTTT.

The rearrangement links TRBV2 to TRBJ2-2; tentatively, D is TRBD2 (5 bases). Deletions cut 7 bases from V and 5 bases from J, with 11 bases between. This CDR3 is built from 13 residues. The germline V gene encodes CDR1 SNHLY and CDR2 FYNNEI. The CDR3 coding sequence is TGTGCCAGCATCCCGCGGGCTACCGGGGAGCTGTTTTTT. Translation: CASIPRATGELFF.

This clone has a single count. The chain links TRBV30 to TRBJ1-5; weak D call: TRBD1 (6 bases). The CDR3 is 14 amino acids. Germline lookup yields CDR1 GTSNPN and CDR2 SVGIG (reference sequence). V was pared by 2 bases and J by 7 bases, with 15 bases between. The CDR3 reads CAWSRGGAVQPQHF. DNA of the CDR3: TGTGCCTGGAGTAGGGGGGGCGCGGTCCAGCCCCAGCATTTT.

CDR3 DNA sequence: TGCAGCGTTGAACCCGGTAGGACTACTAACTACAATGAGCAGTTCTTC. This gives the protein CSVEPGRTTNYNEQFF. The V call is TRBV29-1, the J call TRBJ2-1; perhaps TRBD2 as D (6 bases). V shed 2 bases and J shed 3 bases, with 17 bases lying between them. The CDR3 runs to 16 residues. Germline-derived CDR1 and CDR2 are SQVTM and ANQGSEA.

The V call is TRBV10-3, the J call TRBJ2-2, with 12 bases lining up with TRBD2. This CDR3 is built from 18 residues. J gave up 4 bases and V 3 bases, and 9 bases lay outside the gene matches. Germline V gene sequence: CDR1 ENHRY, CDR2 SYGVKD. CDR3 sequence (DNA): TGTGCCATCAGTGATGGGCTAGCGGGAGGGTACACCACCGGGGAGCTGTTTTTT. This translates into CAISDGLAGGYTTGELFF.

The J gene is TRBJ2-5, the V gene TRBV2; D is uncertain. The CDR3 spans 14 residues. The V gene's germline CDR1 is SNHLY and CDR2 FYNNEI. V lost 2 bases and J 2 bases, leaving 9 bases between the germline ends. The CDR3 is CASSELPQQETQYF. CDR3 nucleotides: TGTGCCAGCAGTGAATTACCGCAGCAAGAGACCCAGTACTTC.

This rearrangement joins TRBV11-3 to TRBJ2-5, with 10 bases lining up with TRBD2. V gave up 1 base and J gave up 5 bases; unmatched junction bases: 13. The germline V gene has CDR1 SGHNT and CDR2 YENEEA. The CDR3 is 18 residues long. The CDR3 region is CASSLGGLAGVLPETQYF. The CDR3 nucleotides are TGTGCCAGCAGCTTAGGGGGCCTAGCGGGAGTCCTCCCGGAGACCCAGTACTTC.

This clone was detected only once. This chain connects TRBV4-1 to TRBJ1-2, with TRBD1 matching over 8 bases. Germline V gene sequence: CDR1 MGHRA, CDR2 YSYEKL. The CDR3 loop spans 16 amino acids. The J segment lost 7 bases and the V segment lost 1 base, leaving 11 bases of the junction unmatched. The CDR3 DNA follows: TGCGCCAGCAGCCAAGGGGGAACAGGGGGTGAGTTTGGCTACACCTTC. Its protein product is CASSQGGTGGEFGYTF.

The chain couples TRBV5-1 to TRBJ2-1, with a weak D call TRBD2 (5 bases). The V gene lost 2 bases and the J gene lost 7 bases, with 10 bases spanning the gap. This CDR3 region has 13 residues. From germline, CDR1 is SGHRS and CDR2 YFSETQ. The CDR3 nucleotides are TGCGCCAGCAGCTTCGACACGGGGAATGAGCAGTTCTTC. Protein: CASSFDTGNEQFF.

The genes are TRBV7-9 and TRBJ2-3; 8 nucleotides match TRBD2. Germline loops: CDR1 SEHNR, CDR2 FQNEAQ (reference sequence). CDR3 length: 17 amino acids. The ends lost 2 bases at V and 5 bases at J; junction bases unmatched: 12. The CDR3 DNA sequence: TGTGCCAGCAGCTTATCCGTTTCGGATAGCGGGGTAGATACGCAGTATTTT. Protein product: CASSLSVSDSGVDTQYF.

This clone showed up just once. The chain recombines TRBV6-1 with TRBJ2-4; 9 positions match TRBD1. Germline values: CDR1 MNHNS, CDR2 SASEGT. With 5 bases clipped from V and 1 base from J, the junction kept 3 bases outside the gene matches. The CDR3 length is 15 residues. CDR3 in DNA: TGTGCCAGCAGTTCCGGGACAGGGGCCAAAAACATTCAGTACTTC. This encodes CASSSGTGAKNIQYF.

This chain joins TRBV10-3 and TRBJ2-2, with TRBD1 matching 7 bases. The CDR3 is 14 residues long. Germline V gives CDR1 ENHRY, CDR2 SYGVKD. V shed 10 bases, J shed 0 bases, and the junction held 5 bases outside the gene matches. CDR3 residues: CATNRGSNTGELFF. CDR3 in DNA: TGTGCCACTAACAGGGGTTCGAACACCGGGGAGCTGTTTTTT.